The clone carrying this T cell receptor beta chain has ten or more counts. What it recognizes is unknown. This sample stems from a study of blood T cells in healthy people across ages. Study details: T cells yielded about one barcoded beta molecule per two cells through template switching. General study findings and limits: Aged donors had fewer naive CD4+ cells and lower diversity than long-lived donors.

Primed by a sample-barcoded 5' primer and a J-beta primer mix, a second PCR proceeded for 7 to 11 cycles. Sequencing yielded, for each sample, at least 3 million paired-end reads carrying CDR3. Using its own MiXCR run on the 5' RACE reads, TCRdb lists one record per CDR3 protein. The sample comprises approximately 700,000 distinct CDR3 sequences, about a third of which are singletons, and 15% rests with the top ten. Germline CDR1 SGHDN, CDR2 FVKESK. With V trimmed by 1 base and J by 4 bases, 5 bases remained unmatched. There are 16 residues in the CDR3. This TCR was sampled from a woman aged 80 or over in good health. Sample: blood. The gene calls are TRBV14 and TRBJ2-5, with 11 bases lining up with TRBD2. CDR3 coding DNA: TGTGCCAGCAGCCAAGCGGCTAGCGGGGGGTTAGAGACCCAGTACTTC. Translated: CASSQAASGGLETQYF.